This TCR beta chain is drawn from a study of shared clonotypes between healthy human individuals (dated by TCRdb to 2020 to 2022). About the study as a whole: The cohort included a few men and a couple of women between 18 and 49 years of age. To estimate repertoire size and how much clonotypes are shared between individuals, the study performed deep sequencing of blood TCR repertoires from 4 to 6 healthy adults. To increase sequencing depth and limit assay-specific biases, TCR repertoire library preparation and sequencing were carried out by different laboratories using diverse techniques. For each donor, three plates each were used for CD4 naive and CD4 memory, two plates were used for CD8 naive, and one plate was used for CD8 memory. Per donor, leukapheresis produced somewhere between about 0.9 and 9 billion PBMCs.

Via the germline V gene, CDR1 is MDHEN and CDR2 SYDVKM. The CDR3, cysteine through phenylalanine, is 12 amino acids long. Only the CDR3 portion is preserved as DNA: 36 bases, with reading frame beginning at the first base. About this clone itself: Its antigen remains unidentified. The junction departs from the called germline gene at one end, perhaps through a read error.

The donors were healthy, HIV-negative adults who had no recently reported acute infections or vaccinations. Every donor was a Caucasian adult living in Nashville, Tennessee, USA. CD4+ T cells were enriched by magnetic negative selection, after which naive cells were positively selected on CD45RA and the negative fraction was taken as the memory subset. Blood was collected by leukapheresis, and PBMCs were isolated by Ficoll-Histopaque density gradient centrifugation and then cryopreserved in liquid nitrogen vapor phase. Purity and quantity of every magnetically sorted T cell population were checked by analytical flow cytometry. From each sorted fraction, genomic DNA was isolated and quantified by UV absorbance on a Nanodrop 2000c. Using the deep immunoSEQ assay, multiplex PCR amplified TCR CDR3 regions from genomic DNA. Extracted genomic DNA from each cell subset was spread evenly across all wells of several immunoSEQ 96-well plates, with each plate serving as a replicate. For sorted subsets, 200 to 250 ng genomic DNA, equal to about 30,000 T cell genomes, was loaded into each replicate PCR. Purified libraries were measured with a Qubit 3.0 fluorometer, size-checked on a Bioanalyzer 2100, and measured again with the KAPA Library Quantification kit. Every immunoSEQ 96-well plate was sequenced on a separate single-read 150-cycle Illumina NextSeq 550 flow cell. The paper's data handling went like this. The immunoSEQ output contained only junctional sequences without quality scores, so filtering could not match that applied to full-length reads. To assign V/J genes and CDR3, sequences were annotated using PyIR, a Python wrapper for IgBLAST v1.9, with IMGT germline references. Reads were removed for weak V/J assignments (E-value above 1e-6), missing CDR3, stop codons, out-of-frame junctions, or ambiguous translated residues. V3J clonotypes were defined by identical inferred V gene, J gene, and CDR3 amino acid sequence. The percentage overlap between two repertoires was calculated by dividing the number of shared unique clonotypes by the size of the smaller repertoire. Three approaches were used to assess repertoire richness: RTK rarefaction, the Chao1 estimator, and Recon v2.1 estimates of unobserved clonotypes. OLGA was used to compute generation probabilities for all TCRbeta clonotypes that the gDNA method yielded from a few donors. In its TCRdb copy, this immuneACCESS table keeps in-frame sequences only and misses some clones. Where compared with another copy, unresolved V genes explain less than half of these, and the others have no known cause. V, J and clone size were drawn from that table, and D and trimming were deduced from the DNA. This sample comprises 2 million to 2.5 million clones, approximately 93% of them detected only once. Approximately 0.37% of the sample rests with the top ten.

Beyond this particular receptor, the publication reports: Sampling was restricted to blood, and TCR repertoires in tissue are likely to differ from TCR repertoires in blood. The small number of donors limited the genetic and exposure-history diversity represented. Naive subsets generally had larger estimated clonotype richness than memory subsets. Rarefaction of sorted-subset datasets indicated incomplete sequencing despite the large sequencing depth. When several donors were compared, the shared fraction of clonotypes was approximately 5% for naive CD4, around 4% for naive CD8, 2% to 2.5% for memory CD4, and 0.35% to 0.4% for memory CD8. Based on pairwise subsampling, the degree of clonotype sharing among donors was expected to be affected by sequencing depth. Higher generation probabilities were observed for clonotypes shared by all four sorted-subset donors than for non-shared clonotypes.

Specimen: naive CD4+ T cells from PBMCs. This sample's cell subset or site label indicates: CD45RA+ positively selected. This sequence was found in a man between 18 and 29 years old in good health. Some clones in this sample may be carry-over from other donors' samples. The chain links TRBV28 with TRBJ2-7, and 9 bases in between align with TRBD1. The base sequence is TGTGCCAGCAGTGGCGCCCGGGACAGGGAAGACTTC. The resulting protein is CASSGARDREDF.